This T cell receptor beta chain was sequenced for a study of OX40 agonist ivuxolimab in advanced cancers. Overall study context: The study treated patients with ivuxolimab, an agonistic anti-OX40 (CD134) antibody.

Study-wide points: The authors did not determine the antigen specificity of the expanded peripheral T cells.

The protocol was immunoSEQ multiplex PCR, while the TCRdb copy is restricted to in-frame clones and leaves out a portion. The sample has tens of thousands of clones, under 90% seen once. The CDR3 has 11 amino acids. Germline CDR1 and CDR2: MNHNY and SVGAGI (reference sequence). The ends were cut back, 7 bases at V and 5 bases at J, with 9 bases in the middle. Peripheral blood came from all dose cohorts at three timepoints. Of note for this clone: Its antigen remains unidentified.

The gene calls are TRBV6-6 and TRBJ2-7; TRBD2 is a possible D gene (5 bases). This receptor was identified in an adult with an advanced solid tumor such as melanoma, head and neck, liver or kidney cancer. The source material was CD4+ or CD8+ T cells sorted from blood, sampled in a trial of the OX40 agonist ivuxolimab. This chain's CDR3 is CASTAGDEQYF. For the CDR3, the DNA is TGTGCCAGCACCGCGGGCGACGAGCAGTACTTC.